Listed here is a single T cell receptor (beta chain). Its antigen is currently unknown. This CDR3 contains 15 residues. The junction had 4 bases not matched to a gene; V was cut back by 0 bases and J by 5 bases. Germline V gives CDR1 SGHNT, CDR2 YYREEE (reference sequence). The data are from a study of cytomegalovirus exposure and HLA in healthy donors. Both 60 Vbeta primers and 13 Jbeta primers went into the PCR. This table comes from immunoSEQ multiplex PCR, and its TCRdb copy is limited to in-frame clones, with some not included. In the table there are 110,000 to 150,000 clones, about two thirds of which are singletons. Overall study results and limits: Generally TCR sequences proved uncommon, though certain public TCRs appeared in numerous donors. Cytomegalovirus-associated status was assigned to some 160 TCR beta chains. A later analysis showed TCR association rates differing by HLA locus, peaking at DRB1 and lowest at HLA-C.

This TCR was recovered from a woman aged 55-70 years in good health and CMV-seropositive. Sequences were obtained from PBMCs. The chain recombines TRBV5-4 with TRBJ1-1, with 10 bases matching TRBD1. DNA of the CDR3: TGTGCCAGCAGCTTGGCAGGGACAGGGGAGACTGAAGCTTTCTTT. Translating it yields CASSLAGTGETEAFF.